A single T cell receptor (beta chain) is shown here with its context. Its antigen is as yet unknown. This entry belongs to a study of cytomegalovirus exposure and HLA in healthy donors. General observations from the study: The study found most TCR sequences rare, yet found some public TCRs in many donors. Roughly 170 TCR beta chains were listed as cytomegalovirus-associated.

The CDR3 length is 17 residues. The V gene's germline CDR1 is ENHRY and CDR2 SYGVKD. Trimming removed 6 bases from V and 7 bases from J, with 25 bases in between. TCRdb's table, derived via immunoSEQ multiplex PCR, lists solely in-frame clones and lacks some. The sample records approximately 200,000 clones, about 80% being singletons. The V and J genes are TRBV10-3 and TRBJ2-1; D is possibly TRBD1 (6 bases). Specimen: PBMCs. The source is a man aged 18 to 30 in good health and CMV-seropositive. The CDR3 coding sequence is TGTGCCATCAGCCAAAGCAGGGGACGGGGTCTTACAAATGAGCAGTTCTTC. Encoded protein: CAISQSRGRGLTNEQFF.